The 8 T cell receptor beta chains below come from one sample, sequenced in a study of T-cell reconstitution after alpha-beta-depleted transplantation in children. Molecular barcoding with unique molecular identifiers was used for the TCRbeta library. Each CDR3 protein gets one entry after TCRdb re-called the PCR reads with MiXCR. The repertoire holds hundreds of thousands of distinct CDR3 sequences, with 16% as singletons. The starting material was PBMCs from the stem cell graft donor, obtained from the stem cell graft. These TCRs come from a human donor who donated a stem cell graft to a child with acute myeloid leukemia.

This clonotype was recorded at least ten times. This chain joins TRBV20-1 and TRBJ1-6; D ambiguous. The V gene lost 5 bases and the J gene lost 6 bases, with 20 bases spanning the gap. The CDR3 totals 16 residues. Per the germline V gene, CDR1 is DFQATT and CDR2 is SNEGSKA (reference sequence). The DNA of the CDR3 is TGCAGTGCTGCGCCGGTTGCCCAAACTTTTAATTCACCCCTCCACTTT. It translates to CSAAPVAQTFNSPLHF.

This clonotype was counted at least ten times. The rearrangement uses TRBV25-1 and TRBJ2-2; 7 nucleotides match TRBD2. After removal of 5 bases from V and 0 bases from J, the junction contained 12 bases not matched to a gene. This CDR3 has 18 residues. CDR1 and CDR2 from the germline V gene are MGHDK and SYGVNS. CDR3 residues: CASSTSEWGYANTGELFF. The CDR3 coding sequence is TGTGCCAGCAGTACTAGCGAATGGGGGTACGCGAACACCGGGGAGCTGTTTTTT.

The rearrangement joins TRBV18 to TRBJ2-2; unclear D gene. V shed 3 bases and J shed 4 bases, with 9 bases lying between them. The CDR3 loop spans 14 amino acids. Germline CDR1 and CDR2: KGHSH and LQKENI. In DNA, the CDR3 is TGTGCCAGCTCACCGTGGCAGCTCACCGGGGAGCTGTTTTTT. It encodes CASSPWQLTGELFF.

The table lists this clonotype with many counts. This chain's CDR3 is CSVAGTGGPSEQYF. DNA of the CDR3: TGCAGCGTTGCCGGGACAGGGGGACCTAGCGAGCAGTACTTC. The chain combines TRBV29-1 with TRBJ2-7; TRBD1 matches 11 bases. This CDR3 is 14 amino acids long. After removal of 4 bases from V and 6 bases from J, the junction contained 8 bases not matched to a gene. Germline CDR1 reads SQVTM; CDR2 reads ANQGSEA.

This clonotype has ten or more counts. CDR3 sequence reads: CSVLLTGQGDYGYTF. In nucleotides, the CDR3 is TGCAGCGTCCTTCTGACAGGCCAGGGAGATTATGGCTACACCTTC. The chain combines TRBV29-1 with TRBJ1-2, with D possibly matching TRBD1 (6 bases). This CDR3 contains 15 residues. V gave up 6 bases and J gave up 5 bases, with 22 bases separating them. The germline V gene encodes CDR1 SQVTM and CDR2 ANQGSEA.

Ten or more counts support this clonotype. The CDR3: CSARGAKRSREVEYNSPLHF. The CDR3 DNA reads TGCAGTGCTAGAGGGGCTAAAAGGTCCAGAGAGGTCGAATATAATTCACCCCTCCACTTT. The chain joins TRBV20-1 to TRBJ1-6; no definite D call. Trimming left V 1 base short and J 4 bases short, with 26 bases between. The CDR3 is 20 residues long. Per germline, CDR1 DFQATT and CDR2 SNEGSKA (reference sequence).

The CDR3 DNA is TGTGCCAGCAGTAATTGGGCCGACCACACCGGGGAGCTGTTTTTT. It is translated as CASSNWADHTGELFF. The rearrangement uses TRBV6-1 and TRBJ2-2, with no clear D. CDR1 is MNHNS, CDR2 SASEGT, per germline. The CDR3 is made up of 15 amino acids. Trimming stripped 5 bases from V and 3 bases from J, with 13 bases between.

The gene calls are TRBV4-3 and TRBJ2-1; 9 bases line up with TRBD2. CDR3 length equals 17 residues. Germline assignment: CDR1 LGHNA and CDR2 YSLEER. The trim removed 1 base at V and 5 bases at J, leaving 9 bases unmatched. CDR3 DNA sequence: TGCGCCAGCAGCCAAGTCCCGAGCGGGGGGACTCACAATGAGCAGTTCTTC. It specifies CASSQVPSGGTHNEQFF.